The T cell receptor (beta chain) under discussion was sequenced for a study of T cells in Graves' hyperthyroidism and ophthalmopathy. Amplified TCR beta CDR3 regions came from RNA transcripts. First-round RT-PCR of the TCR CDR3 relied on the HTBI primer set. TCRdb called the multiplex PCR reads again in MiXCR, with one record for every CDR3 protein. The sample holds 550,000 to 700,000 distinct CDR3 sequences, about half seen once. There are 15 residues in the CDR3. The V segment lost 3 bases and the J segment 0 bases; nucleotides outside the gene matches: 5. Germline CDR1 is MGHRA and CDR2 is YSYEKL. This clonotype has at least ten counts.

The sample comprised peripheral blood or thyroid tissue (not recorded which). This chain joins TRBV4-1 and TRBJ2-7; 7 positions match TRBD1. This TCR was recovered from an adult woman with Graves' disease, either hyperthyroidism or ophthalmopathy (not recorded which). The CDR3 nucleotides read TGCGCCAGCAGCCAGACGACAGGGTACTCCTACGAGCAGTACTTC. Amino acids: CASSQTTGYSYEQYF.